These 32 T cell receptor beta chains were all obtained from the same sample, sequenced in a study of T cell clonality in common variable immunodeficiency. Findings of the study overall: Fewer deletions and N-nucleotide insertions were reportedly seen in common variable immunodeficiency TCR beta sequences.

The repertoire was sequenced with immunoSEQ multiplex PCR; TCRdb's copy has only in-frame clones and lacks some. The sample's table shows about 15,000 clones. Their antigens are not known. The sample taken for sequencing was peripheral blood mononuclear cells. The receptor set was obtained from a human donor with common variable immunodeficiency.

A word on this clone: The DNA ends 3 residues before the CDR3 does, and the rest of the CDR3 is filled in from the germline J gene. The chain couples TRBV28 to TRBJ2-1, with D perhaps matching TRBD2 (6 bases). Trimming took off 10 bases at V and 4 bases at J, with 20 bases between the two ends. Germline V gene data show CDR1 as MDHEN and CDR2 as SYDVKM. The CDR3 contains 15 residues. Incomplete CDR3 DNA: TGTGCCACCTCACTACTAGCAGGGTTTTACAATGAG. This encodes CATSLLAGFYNE. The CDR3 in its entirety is CATSLLAGFYNEQFF.

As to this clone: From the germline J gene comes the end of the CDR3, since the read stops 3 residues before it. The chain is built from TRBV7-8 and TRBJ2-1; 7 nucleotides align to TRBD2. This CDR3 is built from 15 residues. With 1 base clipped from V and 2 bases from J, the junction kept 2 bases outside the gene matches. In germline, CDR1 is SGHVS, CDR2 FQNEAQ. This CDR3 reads CASSLDGGAYNEQFF. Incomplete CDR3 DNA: TGTGCCAGCAGCTTAGATGGGGGGGCCTACAATGAG. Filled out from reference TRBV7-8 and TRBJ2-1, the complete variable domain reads GAGVSQSPRYKVAKRGQDVALRCDPISGHVSLFWYQQALGQGPEFLTYFQNEAQLDKSGLPSDRFFAERPEGSVSTLKIQRTQQEDSAVYLCASSLDGGAYNEQFFGPGTRLTVL.

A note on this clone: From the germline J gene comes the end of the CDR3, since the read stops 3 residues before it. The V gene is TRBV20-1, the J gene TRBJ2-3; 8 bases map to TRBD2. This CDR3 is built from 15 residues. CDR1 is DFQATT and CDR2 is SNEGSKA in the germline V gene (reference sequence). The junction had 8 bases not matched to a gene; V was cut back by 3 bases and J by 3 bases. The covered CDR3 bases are TGCAGTGCTAGCCGGGGGGGGGATGATACAGATACG. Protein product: CSASRGGDDTDT. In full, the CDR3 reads CSASRGGDDTDTQYF.

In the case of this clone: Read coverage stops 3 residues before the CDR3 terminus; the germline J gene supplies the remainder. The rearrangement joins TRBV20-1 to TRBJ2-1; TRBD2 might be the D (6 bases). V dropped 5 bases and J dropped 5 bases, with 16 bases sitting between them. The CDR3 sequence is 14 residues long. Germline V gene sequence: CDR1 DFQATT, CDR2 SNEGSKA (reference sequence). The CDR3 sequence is CSASGEGGDNEQFF. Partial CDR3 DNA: TGCAGTGCTTCGGGCGAGGGCGGGGACAATGAG.

Partial CDR3 DNA: TGTGCCAGTAGTAGTACCTACGAG. It is translated as CASSSTYE. The whole CDR3 protein reads CASSSTYEQYF. The chain employs TRBV19 and TRBJ2-7; no clear D. The read is 3 residues too short to cover the CDR3 end, so that end is filled in from the germline J gene. Germline V gene data show CDR1 as LNHDA and CDR2 as SQIVND (reference sequence). This CDR3 contains 11 residues. The V end lost 4 bases, the J end lost 2 bases, and 3 bases lay between the germline ends.

CDR3 in amino acids: CASSLGHMNTGELFF. The sequenced part of the CDR3 DNA is TGCGCCAGCAGCCTGGGACACATGAACACCGGGGAG. J is TRBJ2-2 and V is TRBV5-1; a possible D gene is TRBD1 (6 bases). The read ends 3 residues shy of where the CDR3 ends; the end is completed using the germline J gene. Trimming took 4 bases from V and 1 from J, leaving 11 bases between them. CDR1 is SGHRS, CDR2 YFSETQ, per germline. This CDR3 is 15 amino acids long.

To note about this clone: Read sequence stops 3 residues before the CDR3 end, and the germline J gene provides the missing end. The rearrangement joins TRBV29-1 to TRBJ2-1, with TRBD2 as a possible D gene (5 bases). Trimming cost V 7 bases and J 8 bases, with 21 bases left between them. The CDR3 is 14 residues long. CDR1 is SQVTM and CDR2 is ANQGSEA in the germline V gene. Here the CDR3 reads CSAGPSLGIDEQFF. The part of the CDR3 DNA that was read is TGCAGCGCTGGCCCCTCACTAGGGATTGATGAG.

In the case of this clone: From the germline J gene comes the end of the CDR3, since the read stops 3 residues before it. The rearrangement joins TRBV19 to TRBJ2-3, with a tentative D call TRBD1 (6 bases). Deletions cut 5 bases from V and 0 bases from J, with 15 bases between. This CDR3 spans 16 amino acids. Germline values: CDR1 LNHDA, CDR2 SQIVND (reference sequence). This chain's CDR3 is CASSSRGSYSTDTQYF. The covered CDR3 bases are TGTGCCAGTAGTTCAAGGGGGTCTTATAGCACAGATACG.

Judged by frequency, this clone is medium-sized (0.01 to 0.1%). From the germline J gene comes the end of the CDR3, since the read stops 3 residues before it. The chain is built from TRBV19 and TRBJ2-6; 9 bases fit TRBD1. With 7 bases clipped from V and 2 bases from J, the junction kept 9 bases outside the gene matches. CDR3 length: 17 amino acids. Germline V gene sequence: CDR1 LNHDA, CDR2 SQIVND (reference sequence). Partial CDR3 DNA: TGTGCCAGTAACGAGGACAGGGGTGACGCTGGGGCCAACGTC. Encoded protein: CASNEDRGDAGANV. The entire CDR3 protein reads CASNEDRGDAGANVLTF.

Incomplete CDR3 DNA: TGTGCCAGCAGTCAGGACAGATACAATGAG. This translates into CASSQDRYNE. The whole CDR3 sequence is CASSQDRYNEQFF. J is TRBJ2-1 and V is TRBV11-1; a weak D match, TRBD1 (6 bases). The read terminates 3 residues ahead of where the CDR3 ends, so the germline J gene completes it. This CDR3 region has 13 residues. Germline V gene data show CDR1 as SGHAT and CDR2 as FQDESV (reference sequence). The V end was cut by 6 bases, the J end by 4 bases, with 10 bases between.

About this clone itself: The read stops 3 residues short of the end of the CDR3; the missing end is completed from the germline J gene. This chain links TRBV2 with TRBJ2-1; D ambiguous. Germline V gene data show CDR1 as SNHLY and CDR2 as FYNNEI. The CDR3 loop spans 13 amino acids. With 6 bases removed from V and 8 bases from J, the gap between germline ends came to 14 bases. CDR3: CASRESSWDEQFF. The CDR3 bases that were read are TGTGCCAGCAGGGAGTCTAGTTGGGATGAG. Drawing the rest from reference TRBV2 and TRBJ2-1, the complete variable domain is EPEVTQTPSHQVTQMGQEVILRCVPISNHLYFYWYRQILGQKVEFLVSFYNNEISEKSEIFDDQFSVERPDGSNFTLKIRSTKLEDSAMYFCASRESSWDEQFFGPGTRLTVL.

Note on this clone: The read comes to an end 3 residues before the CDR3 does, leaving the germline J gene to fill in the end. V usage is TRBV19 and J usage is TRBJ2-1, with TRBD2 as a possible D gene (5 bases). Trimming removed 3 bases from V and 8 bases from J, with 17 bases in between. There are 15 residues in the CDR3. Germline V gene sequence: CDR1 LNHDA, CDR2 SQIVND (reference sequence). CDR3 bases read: TGTGCCAGTAGTATTGGGTCTAGCCGCACCTATGAG. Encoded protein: CASSIGSSRTYE. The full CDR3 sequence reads CASSIGSSRTYEQFF. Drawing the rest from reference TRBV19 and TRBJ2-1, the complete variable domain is DGGITQSPKYLFRKEGQNVTLSCEQNLNHDAMYWYRQDPGQGLRLIYYSQIVNDFQKGDIAEGYSVSREKKESFPLTVTSAQKNPTAFYLCASSIGSSRTYEQFFGPGTRLTVL.

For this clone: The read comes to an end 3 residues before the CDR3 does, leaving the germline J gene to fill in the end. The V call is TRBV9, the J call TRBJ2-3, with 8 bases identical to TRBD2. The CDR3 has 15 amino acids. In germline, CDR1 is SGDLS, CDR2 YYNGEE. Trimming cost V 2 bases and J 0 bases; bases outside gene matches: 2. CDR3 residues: CASSVSGTSTDTQYF. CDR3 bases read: TGTGCCAGCAGCGTTAGCGGGACTAGCACAGATACG.

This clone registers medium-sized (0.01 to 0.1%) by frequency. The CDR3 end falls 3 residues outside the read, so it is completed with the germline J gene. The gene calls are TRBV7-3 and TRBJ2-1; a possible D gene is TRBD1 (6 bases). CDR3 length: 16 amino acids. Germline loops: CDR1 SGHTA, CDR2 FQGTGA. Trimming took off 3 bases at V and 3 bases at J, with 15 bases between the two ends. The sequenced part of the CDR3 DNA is TGTGCCAGCAGCTTGGTAAGGGGGAACATCTACAATGAG. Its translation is CASSLVRGNIYNE. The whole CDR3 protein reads CASSLVRGNIYNEQFF.

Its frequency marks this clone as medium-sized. The part of the CDR3 DNA that was read is TGTGCCAGCAGCTTATCCCGGACAGATACG. Residues: CASSLSRTDT. The entire CDR3 sequence reads CASSLSRTDTQYF. The V call is TRBV11-3, the J call TRBJ2-3, with no clear D. The read finishes 3 residues shy of the CDR3 end, and the germline J gene is used to complete it. The CDR3 extends over 13 amino acids. Trimming pared 2 bases from V and 3 bases from J, leaving 6 bases between. Germline-derived CDR1 and CDR2 are SGHNT and YENEEA. Together with reference TRBV11-3 and TRBJ2-3, the CDR3 gives the full variable domain: EAGVVQSPRYKIIEKKQPVAFWCNPISGHNTLYWYLQNLGQGPELLIRYENEEAVDDSQLPKDRFSAERLKGVDSTLKIQPAELGDSAVYLCASSLSRTDTQYFGPGTRLTVL.

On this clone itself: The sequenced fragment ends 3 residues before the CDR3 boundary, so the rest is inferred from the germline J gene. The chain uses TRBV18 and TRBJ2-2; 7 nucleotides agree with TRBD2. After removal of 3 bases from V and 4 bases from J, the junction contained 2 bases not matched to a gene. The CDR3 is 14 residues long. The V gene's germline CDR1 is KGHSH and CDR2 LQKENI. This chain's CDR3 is CASSPGGSTGELFF. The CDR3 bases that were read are TGTGCCAGCTCACCCGGCGGGAGCACCGGGGAG.

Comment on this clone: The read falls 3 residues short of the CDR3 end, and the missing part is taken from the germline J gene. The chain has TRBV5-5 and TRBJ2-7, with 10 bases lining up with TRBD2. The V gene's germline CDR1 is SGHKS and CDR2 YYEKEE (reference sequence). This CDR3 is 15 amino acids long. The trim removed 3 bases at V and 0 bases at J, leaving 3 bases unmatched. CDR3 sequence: CASSSGLAFSYEQYF. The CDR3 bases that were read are TGTGCCAGCAGCTCGGGACTAGCGTTCTCCTACGAG.

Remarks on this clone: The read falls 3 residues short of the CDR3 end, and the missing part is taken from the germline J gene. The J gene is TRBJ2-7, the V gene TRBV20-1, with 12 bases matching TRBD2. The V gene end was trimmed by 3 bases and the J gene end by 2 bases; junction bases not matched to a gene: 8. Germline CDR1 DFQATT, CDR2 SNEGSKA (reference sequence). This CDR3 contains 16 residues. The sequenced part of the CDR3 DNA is TGCAGTGCTAGTCGGTCCGGACTAGCGGGACCCTACGAG. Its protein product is CSASRSGLAGPYE. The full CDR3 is CSASRSGLAGPYEQYF.

The chain's CDR3 is CASTPREKDEAFF. The CDR3 DNA, read in part, is TGTGCCAGTACCCCGCGGGAGAAGGATGAA. The V and J genes are TRBV19 and TRBJ1-1; D is uncertain. The read comes to an end 3 residues before the CDR3 does, leaving the germline J gene to fill in the end. From germline, CDR1 is LNHDA and CDR2 SQIVND (reference sequence). The V end lost 7 bases, the J end lost 7 bases, and 16 bases lay between the germline ends. CDR3 size: 13 residues.

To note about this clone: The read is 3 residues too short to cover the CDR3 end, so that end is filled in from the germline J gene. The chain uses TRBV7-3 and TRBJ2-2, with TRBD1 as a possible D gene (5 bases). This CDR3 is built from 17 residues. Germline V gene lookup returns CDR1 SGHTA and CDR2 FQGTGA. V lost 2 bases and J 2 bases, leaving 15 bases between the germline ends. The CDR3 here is CASSLGPTGHNTGELFF. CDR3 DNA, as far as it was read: TGTGCCAGCAGCTTAGGTCCCACAGGACACAACACCGGGGAG.

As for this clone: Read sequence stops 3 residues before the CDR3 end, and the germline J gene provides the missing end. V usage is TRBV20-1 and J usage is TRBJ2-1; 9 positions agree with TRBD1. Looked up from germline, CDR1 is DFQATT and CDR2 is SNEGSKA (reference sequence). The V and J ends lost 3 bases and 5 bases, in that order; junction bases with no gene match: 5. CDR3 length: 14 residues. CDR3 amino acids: CSARIQGADNEQFF. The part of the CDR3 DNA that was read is TGCAGTGCTAGGATACAGGGGGCTGACAATGAG.

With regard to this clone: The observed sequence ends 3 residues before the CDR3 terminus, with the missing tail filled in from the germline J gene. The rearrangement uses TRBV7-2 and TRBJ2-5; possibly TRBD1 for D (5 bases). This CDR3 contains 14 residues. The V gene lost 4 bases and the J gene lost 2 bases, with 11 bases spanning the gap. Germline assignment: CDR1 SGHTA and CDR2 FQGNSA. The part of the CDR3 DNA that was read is TGTGCCAGCAGCTCCTTCACAGGACAAGAGACC. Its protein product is CASSSFTGQET. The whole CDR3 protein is CASSSFTGQETQYF.

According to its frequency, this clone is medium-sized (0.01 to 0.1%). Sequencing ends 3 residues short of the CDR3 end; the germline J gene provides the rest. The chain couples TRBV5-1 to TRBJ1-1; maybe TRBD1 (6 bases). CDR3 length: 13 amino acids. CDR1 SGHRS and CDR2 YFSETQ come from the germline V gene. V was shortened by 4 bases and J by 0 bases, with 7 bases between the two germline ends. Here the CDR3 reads CASSGQMNTEAFF. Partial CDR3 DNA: TGCGCCAGCAGCGGACAGATGAACACTGAA.

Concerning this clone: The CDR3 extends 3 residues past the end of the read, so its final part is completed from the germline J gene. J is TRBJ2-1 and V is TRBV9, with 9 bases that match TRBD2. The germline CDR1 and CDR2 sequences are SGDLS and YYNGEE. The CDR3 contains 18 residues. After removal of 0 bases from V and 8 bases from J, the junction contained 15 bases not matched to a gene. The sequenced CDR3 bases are TGTGCCAGCAGCGTAGCGGGATATAGCGGGGGTCAAGAGGATGAG. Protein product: CASSVAGYSGGQEDE. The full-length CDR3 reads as CASSVAGYSGGQEDEQFF.

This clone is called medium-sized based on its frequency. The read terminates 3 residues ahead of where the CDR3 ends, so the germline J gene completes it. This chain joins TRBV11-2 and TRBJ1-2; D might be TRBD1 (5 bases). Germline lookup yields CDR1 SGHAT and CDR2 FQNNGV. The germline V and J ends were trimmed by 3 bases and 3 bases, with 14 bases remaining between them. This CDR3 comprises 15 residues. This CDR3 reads CASSFRGRDDYGYTF. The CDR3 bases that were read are TGTGCCAGCAGCTTTCGCGGCAGGGATGACTATGGC.

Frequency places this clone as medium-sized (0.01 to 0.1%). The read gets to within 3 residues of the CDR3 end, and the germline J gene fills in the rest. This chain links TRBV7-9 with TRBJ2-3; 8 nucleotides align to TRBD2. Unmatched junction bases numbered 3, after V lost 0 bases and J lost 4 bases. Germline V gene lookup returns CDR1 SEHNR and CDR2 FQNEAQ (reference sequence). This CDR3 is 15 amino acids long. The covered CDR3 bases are TGTGCCAGCAGCTTAGCAGCGGGAGAAGCAGATACG. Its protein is CASSLAAGEADT. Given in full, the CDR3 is CASSLAAGEADTQYF.

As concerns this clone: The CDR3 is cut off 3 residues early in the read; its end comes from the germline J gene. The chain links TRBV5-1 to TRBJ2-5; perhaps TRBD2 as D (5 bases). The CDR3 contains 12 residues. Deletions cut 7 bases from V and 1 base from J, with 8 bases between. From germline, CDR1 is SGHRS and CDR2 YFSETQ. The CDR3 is CASRTPQETQYF. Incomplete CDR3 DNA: TGCGCCAGCCGGACTCCCCAAGAGACC.

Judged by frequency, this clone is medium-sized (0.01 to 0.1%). Incomplete CDR3 DNA: TGTGCCAGCGGGACAGGGCTGAGCACTGAA. As protein: CASGTGLSTE. The CDR3 in its entirety is CASGTGLSTEAFF. The chain carries TRBV19 and TRBJ1-1; 9 positions agree with TRBD1. The read terminates 3 residues ahead of where the CDR3 ends, so the germline J gene completes it. With V trimmed by 9 bases and J by 4 bases, 6 bases remained unmatched. Germline values: CDR1 LNHDA, CDR2 SQIVND (reference sequence). This CDR3 region has 13 residues. The complete variable domain, with remaining parts taken from reference TRBV19 and TRBJ1-1, reads DGGITQSPKYLFRKEGQNVTLSCEQNLNHDAMYWYRQDPGQGLRLIYYSQIVNDFQKGDIAEGYSVSREKKESFPLTVTSAQKNPTAFYLCASGTGLSTEAFFGQGTRLTVV.

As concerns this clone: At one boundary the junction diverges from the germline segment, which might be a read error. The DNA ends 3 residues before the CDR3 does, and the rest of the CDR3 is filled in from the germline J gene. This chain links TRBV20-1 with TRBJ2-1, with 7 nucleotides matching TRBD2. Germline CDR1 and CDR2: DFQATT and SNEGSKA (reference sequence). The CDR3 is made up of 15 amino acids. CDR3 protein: CSARVGVAGDNEQFF. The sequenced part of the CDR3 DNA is TGCAGTGCAAGAGTTGGGGTAGCGGGTGACAATGAG.

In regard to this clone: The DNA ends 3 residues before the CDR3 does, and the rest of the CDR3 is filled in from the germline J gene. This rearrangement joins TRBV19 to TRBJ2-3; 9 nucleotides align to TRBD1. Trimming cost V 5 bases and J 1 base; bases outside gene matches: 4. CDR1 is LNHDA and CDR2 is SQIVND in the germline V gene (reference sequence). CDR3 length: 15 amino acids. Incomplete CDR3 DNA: TGTGCCAGTAGTCTGCGGACAGGGGGCACAGATACG. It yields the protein CASSLRTGGTDT. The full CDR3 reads CASSLRTGGTDTQYF.

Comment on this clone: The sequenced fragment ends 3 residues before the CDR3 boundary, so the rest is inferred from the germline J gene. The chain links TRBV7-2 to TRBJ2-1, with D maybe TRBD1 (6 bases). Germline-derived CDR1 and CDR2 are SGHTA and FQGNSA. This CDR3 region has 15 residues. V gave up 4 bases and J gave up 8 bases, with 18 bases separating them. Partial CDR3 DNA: TGTGCCAGCAGCTCACAGGGACAAGTTGGCGATGAG. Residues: CASSSQGQVGDE. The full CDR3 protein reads CASSSQGQVGDEQFF.

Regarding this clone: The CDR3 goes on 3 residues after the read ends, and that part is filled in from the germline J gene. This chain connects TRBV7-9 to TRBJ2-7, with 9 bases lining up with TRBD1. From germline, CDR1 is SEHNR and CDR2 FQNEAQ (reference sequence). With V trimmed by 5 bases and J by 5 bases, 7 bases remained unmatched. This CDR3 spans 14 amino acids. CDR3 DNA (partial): TGTGCCAGCAGCACCGGGACAGGGTGGCACGAG. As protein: CASSTGTGWHE. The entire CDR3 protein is CASSTGTGWHEQYF.